This TCR beta chain was recorded in a study of T cell repertoires in cytomegalovirus infection. Study-wide context: Public TCR beta signatures were indicative of both CMV infection and a matching HLA type.

Overall study results and limits: HLA-C-restricted CMV clonotypes gave the most frequent clonotype in two of eight donors. There were carriers of CMV plus the relevant HLA, and cumulative public TCR beta family frequency identified them.

This clonotype was recorded a few times. What it binds is not known. MiXCR was run by TCRdb on the reads, yielding one entry per CDR3 protein. The table includes more than 300,000 distinct CDR3 sequences, roughly 36% detected once. This TCR was recovered from a human donor in good health (CMV status not recorded). Some clones in this sample may be carry-over from other donors' samples. The material was cultured PBMCs, obtained from culture after CMV antigen stimulation.

The CDR3: CASSLVGRAHTEAFF. CDR3 bases: TGTGCCAGCAGCTTGGTGGGCCGGGCCCACACTGAAGCTTTCTTT. The genes are TRBV5-6 and TRBJ1-1; D is undetermined. Germline V gene sequence: CDR1 SGHDT, CDR2 YYEEEE. This CDR3 has 15 residues. V was cut by 0 bases and J by 3 bases, with 12 bases left in between.